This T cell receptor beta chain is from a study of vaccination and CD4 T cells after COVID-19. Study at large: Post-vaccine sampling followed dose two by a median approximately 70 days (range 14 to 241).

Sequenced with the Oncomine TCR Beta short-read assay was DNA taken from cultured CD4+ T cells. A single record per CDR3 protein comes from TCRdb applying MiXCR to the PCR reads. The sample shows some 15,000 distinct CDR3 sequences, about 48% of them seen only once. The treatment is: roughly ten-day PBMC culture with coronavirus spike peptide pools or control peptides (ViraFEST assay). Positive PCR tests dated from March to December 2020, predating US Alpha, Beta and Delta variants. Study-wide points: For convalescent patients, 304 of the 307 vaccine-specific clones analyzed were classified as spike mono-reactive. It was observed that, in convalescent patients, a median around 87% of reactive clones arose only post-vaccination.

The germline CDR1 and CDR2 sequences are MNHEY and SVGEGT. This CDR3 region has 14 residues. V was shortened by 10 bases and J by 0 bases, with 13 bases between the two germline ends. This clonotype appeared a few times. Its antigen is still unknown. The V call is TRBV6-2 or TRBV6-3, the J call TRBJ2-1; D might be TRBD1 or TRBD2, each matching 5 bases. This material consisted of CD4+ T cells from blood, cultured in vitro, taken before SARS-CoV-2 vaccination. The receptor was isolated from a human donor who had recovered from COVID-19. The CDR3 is CATRGATSYNEQFF. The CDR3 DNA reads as TGTGCCACCCGAGGGGCGACCTCCTACAATGAGCAGTTCTTC.